This note documents a single T cell receptor beta chain sequence. Its matching antigen is unknown. This sample was taken from a study of T cell repertoires in cytomegalovirus infection. Study information: Both CMV infection and a matching HLA type were indicated by public TCR beta signatures.

V lost 6 bases and J 5 bases, leaving 11 bases between the germline ends. Germline-derived CDR1 and CDR2 are SGHTA and FQGNSA. The CDR3 runs to 13 residues. TCRdb called the reads again in MiXCR, with one record for every CDR3 protein. There are under 200,000 distinct CDR3 sequences in the sample; 28% occur only once, and just over 30% lies in the top ten. Study-level points and caveats: Across the ex vivo response, the dominant clonotypes were HLA-C-restricted CMV-specific TCR beta clonotypes. Frequencies of public TCR beta families were cumulated, and this identified carriers of CMV plus the relevant HLA.

The sequence derives from a human donor in good health (CMV status not recorded). Some clones in this sample may be carry-over from other donors' samples. The rearrangement uses TRBV7-2 and TRBJ1-5; no firm D call. Sequencing was done on a sample of PBMCs. The CDR3 protein is CASSSRRYQPQHF. For the CDR3, the DNA is TGTGCCAGCAGTTCTCGACGGTATCAGCCCCAGCATTTT.